Sequencing of this T cell receptor (beta chain) was carried out in a study of blood T cell repertoires in COVID-19. As for the study in general: The origin of the acute and convalescent COVID-19 samples was the United States, Italy and Spain.

This CDR3 is built from 15 residues. Looked up from germline, CDR1 is LNHDA and CDR2 is SQIVND (reference sequence). Unmatched junction bases numbered 9, after V lost 3 bases and J lost 8 bases. Sequenced by immunoSEQ multiplex PCR; TCRdb stores in-frame clones only, minus some. The top ten clones hold 6.5% of a sample with 360,000 or so clones, around 89% of them seen once. Sequenced input: peripheral blood. The V and J genes are TRBV19 and TRBJ1-4; 7 nucleotides line up with TRBD1. The TCR sequence derives from a man in his late teens or twenties with active or convalescent COVID-19. DNA of the CDR3: TGTGCCAGTAGTATCGATATGGGACAGTCGGAAAAACTGTTTTTT. Translated: CASSIDMGQSEKLFF.